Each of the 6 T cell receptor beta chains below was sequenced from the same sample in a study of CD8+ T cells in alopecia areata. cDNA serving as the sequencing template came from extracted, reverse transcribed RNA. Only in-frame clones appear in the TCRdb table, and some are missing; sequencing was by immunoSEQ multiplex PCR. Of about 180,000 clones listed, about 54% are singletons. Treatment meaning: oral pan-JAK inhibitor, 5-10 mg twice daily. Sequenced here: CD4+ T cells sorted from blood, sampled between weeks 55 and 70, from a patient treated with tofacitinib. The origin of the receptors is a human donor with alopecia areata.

CDR3 coding DNA: TGTGCCAGCAGCTTACGGGCTGGCTACACCTTC. Translated, it gives CASSLRAGYTF. V is TRBV7-9 and J is TRBJ1-2; D is unclear. The germline V gene has CDR1 SEHNR and CDR2 FQNEAQ (reference sequence). Trimming pared 2 bases from V and 7 bases from J, leaving 5 bases between. This CDR3 is built from 11 residues.

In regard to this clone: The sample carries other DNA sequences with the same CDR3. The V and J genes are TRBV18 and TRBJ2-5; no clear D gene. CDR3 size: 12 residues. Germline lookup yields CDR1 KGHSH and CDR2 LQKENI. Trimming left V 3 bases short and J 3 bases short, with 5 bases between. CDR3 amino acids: CASSPSEETQYF. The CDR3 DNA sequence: TGTGCCAGCTCACCGTCAGAAGAGACCCAGTACTTC.

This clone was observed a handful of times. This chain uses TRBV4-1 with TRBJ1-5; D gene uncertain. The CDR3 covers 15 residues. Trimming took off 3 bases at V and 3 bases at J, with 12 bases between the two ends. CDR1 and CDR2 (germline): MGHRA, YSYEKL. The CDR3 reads CASSQEHRLNQPQHF. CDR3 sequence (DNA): TGCGCCAGCAGCCAGGAGCATCGGCTCAATCAGCCCCAGCATTTT.

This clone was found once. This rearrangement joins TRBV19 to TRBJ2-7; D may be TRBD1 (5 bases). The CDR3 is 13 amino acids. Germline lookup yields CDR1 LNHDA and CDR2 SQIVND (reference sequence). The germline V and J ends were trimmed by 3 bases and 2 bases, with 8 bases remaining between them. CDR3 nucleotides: TGTGCCAGTAGTATTTCAGGGACCTACGAGCAGTACTTC. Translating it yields CASSISGTYEQYF.

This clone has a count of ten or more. The CDR3 DNA sequence: TGTGCCAGCTCAACTGCTGGGGGAGGAAGCAATCAGCCCCAGCATTTT. It is translated as CASSTAGGGSNQPQHF. This chain uses TRBV18 with TRBJ1-5, with a tentative D call TRBD1 (5 bases). V was pared by 5 bases and J by 1 base, with 15 bases between. The CDR3 runs to 16 residues. CDR1 is KGHSH, CDR2 LQKENI, per germline.

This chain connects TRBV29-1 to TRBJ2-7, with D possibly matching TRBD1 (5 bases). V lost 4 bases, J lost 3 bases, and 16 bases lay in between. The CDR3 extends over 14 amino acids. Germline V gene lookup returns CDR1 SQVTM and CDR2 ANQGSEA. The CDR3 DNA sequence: TGCAGCGTTGTTAACCAGGGTACGCTCTACGAGCAGTACTTC. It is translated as CSVVNQGTLYEQYF.